The 14 T cell receptor beta chains presented below share a single source sample, sequenced in a study of blood T cell repertoires in COVID-19. Libraries were prepared by immunoSEQ multiplex PCR; TCRdb keeps only in-frame clonotypes and omits some of them. The sample contains 130,000 to 150,000 clones, about 89% of which appear only once. Sequences were obtained from PBMCs or T cells enriched from blood (not recorded which). These receptors were collected from a man aged 55 to 70 who had recovered from COVID-19.

The chain combines TRBV11-1 with TRBJ1-1; D call uncertain. The length of the CDR3 is 13 residues. Trimming removed 1 base at V and 3 bases at J, with 6 bases between. Germline V CDR1 and CDR2: SGHAT, FQDESV (reference sequence). The CDR3, as DNA: TGTGCCAGCAGCTTAGTGGAGGACACTGAAGCTTTCTTT. It yields the protein CASSLVEDTEAFF.

This chain connects TRBV11-2 to TRBJ2-1; TRBD1 is a possible D gene (5 bases). Germline lookup yields CDR1 SGHAT and CDR2 FQNNGV. The V end was cut by 5 bases, the J end by 6 bases, with 14 bases between. The CDR3 is 14 amino acids. The CDR3 region is CASSPRTFSNEQFF. DNA of the CDR3: TGTGCCAGCAGCCCCCGGACATTCAGCAATGAGCAGTTCTTC.

The chain is built from TRBV10-3 and TRBJ2-7; weak D call: TRBD1 (5 bases). Germline V CDR1 and CDR2: ENHRY, SYGVKD. The V end lost 2 bases, the J end lost 2 bases, and 10 bases lay between the germline ends. The CDR3 loop spans 14 amino acids. Written as DNA, the CDR3 is TGTGCCATCAGTGAGAGGCAACAGGCCTACGAGCAGTACTTC. Residues: CAISERQQAYEQYF.

This clone was seen a single time. The chain recombines TRBV6-4 with TRBJ2-3; D is undetermined. V lost 4 bases, J lost 8 bases, and 7 bases lay in between. This CDR3 has 11 residues. In germline, CDR1 is MRHNA, CDR2 SNTAGT. The CDR3 DNA reads as TGTGCCAGCAGTGGCGGTCTTACGCAGTATTTT. As protein: CASSGGLTQYF.

The V gene is TRBV12-3 or TRBV12-4, the J gene TRBJ1-1; D gene ambiguous. Trimming stripped 6 bases from V and 5 bases from J, with 10 bases between. The CDR3 is 12 residues long. Here the CDR3 DNA reads TGTGCCAGCAGCCGACGGCGGACTGAAGCTTTCTTT. Translation: CASSRRRTEAFF.

Only one count was recorded for this clone. The rearrangement uses TRBV6-5 and TRBJ2-7, with 8 nucleotides matching TRBD1. The CDR3 runs 12 residues. J lost 2 bases, V lost 7 bases, and 1 base had no gene match. Germline V gene lookup returns CDR1 MNHEY and CDR2 SVGAGI. The CDR3 loop is CASMGQAYEQYF. The CDR3 DNA follows: TGTGCCAGCATGGGACAGGCCTACGAGCAGTACTTC.

Only one count was recorded for this clone. The gene calls are TRBV6-5 and TRBJ1-6, with D perhaps matching TRBD1 (5 bases). The germline V and J ends were trimmed by 1 base and 10 bases, with 11 bases remaining between them. This CDR3 spans 14 amino acids. Germline V gives CDR1 MNHEY, CDR2 SVGAGI. As DNA, the CDR3 is TGTGCCAGCAGTTACTGGGGCGGCAAGTCACCCCTCCACTTT. This translates into CASSYWGGKSPLHF.

This sequence joins TRBV15 and TRBJ2-7; a weak D match, TRBD1 (5 bases). Germline loops: CDR1 LNHNV, CDR2 YYDKDF (reference sequence). V dropped 3 bases and J dropped 0 bases, with 15 bases sitting between them. This CDR3 comprises 16 residues. The CDR3 sequence: CATSSLGQGSSYEQYF. The CDR3 coding sequence is TGTGCCACCAGCAGTCTCGGGCAGGGTAGCTCCTACGAGCAGTACTTC.

The DNA of the CDR3 is TGCAGCACGACAGTGAACTCCTACGAGCAGTACTTC. Protein: CSTTVNSYEQYF. The chain employs TRBV29-1 and TRBJ2-7, with D possibly TRBD1 on 5 matching bases. This CDR3 has 12 residues. Trimming shortened V by 8 bases and J by 0 bases, and 11 bases separated the two germline ends. Germline CDR1 SQVTM, CDR2 ANQGSEA.

The J gene is TRBJ2-7, the V gene TRBV19; tentative D call: TRBD2 (6 bases). V shed 6 bases and J shed 2 bases, with 17 bases lying between them. CDR1 and CDR2 from the germline V gene are LNHDA and SQIVND (reference sequence). The CDR3 runs to 15 residues. CDR3 region: CASSRDSGGTYEQYF. The CDR3 bases are TGTGCCAGTAGCCGGGACTCTGGCGGTACCTACGAGCAGTACTTC.

The rearrangement uses TRBV6-5 and TRBJ1-2, with D tentatively TRBD1 (5 bases). Germline V lookup: CDR1 MNHEY, CDR2 SVGAGI. The V and J ends lost 0 bases and 2 bases respectively, with 7 bases between them. The CDR3 has 14 residues. The CDR3: CASSYSGGNYGYTF. Here the CDR3 DNA reads TGTGCCAGCAGTTACTCCGGGGGGAACTATGGCTACACCTTC.

This clone has only a few counts. The V call is TRBV27, the J call TRBJ2-7, with D possibly TRBD1 on 6 matching bases. Per germline, CDR1 MNHEY and CDR2 SMNVEV (reference sequence). V shed 1 base and J shed 2 bases, with 21 bases lying between them. There are 18 residues in the CDR3. CDR3 bases: TGTGCCAGCAGTTTATTAAACCGAGGGGGTCCCTATCCCTACGAGCAGTACTTC. This sequence encodes CASSLLNRGGPYPYEQYF.

This sequence joins TRBV5-1 and TRBJ2-5; D is possibly TRBD2 (5 bases). This CDR3 is 15 amino acids long. Germline lookup yields CDR1 SGHRS and CDR2 YFSETQ. Deletions cut 1 base from V and 5 bases from J, with 15 bases between. CDR3 DNA: TGCGCCAGCAGCTTGATAGGCCTAGCCGGGGAGACCCAGTACTTC. It specifies CASSLIGLAGETQYF.

Written as DNA, the CDR3 is TGTGCCAGCAGAGTTGGACAGATTCAAGAGACCCAGTACTTC. Translated, it gives CASRVGQIQETQYF. This rearrangement joins TRBV6-5 to TRBJ2-5; tentatively, D is TRBD1 (6 bases). This CDR3 is built from 14 residues. The V and J ends lost 6 bases and 2 bases respectively, with 13 bases between them. Germline CDR1 reads MNHEY; CDR2 reads SVGAGI.